Following are 4 T cell receptor beta chains from one sample sequenced in a study of T cells after yellow fever vaccination. TCRdb reprocessed the 5' RACE reads via MiXCR and lists one record per CDR3 protein. The repertoire consists of approximately 600,000 distinct CDR3 sequences, with approximately 13% occurring once and the leading ten covering under 15%. This sample comprised PBMCs, obtained on the day of the yellow fever booster vaccination. These receptors were obtained from a man aged 30-40 years who received the YFV17D yellow fever vaccine.

The gene calls are TRBV5-1 and TRBJ2-7; possible D gene TRBD1, 5 bases. The CDR3 is 14 residues long. V lost 0 bases to trimming and J lost 2 bases, with 9 bases between them. Germline V gives CDR1 SGHRS, CDR2 YFSETQ. The CDR3 here is CASSLAQVAYEQYF. CDR3 DNA sequence: TGCGCCAGCAGCTTGGCACAGGTTGCCTACGAGCAGTACTTC.

The rearrangement joins TRBV5-1 to TRBJ2-5; 7 nucleotides agree with TRBD1. This CDR3 is 18 amino acids long. V dropped 2 bases and J dropped 5; count of bases not matched to a gene: 18. Germline V gene lookup returns CDR1 SGHRS and CDR2 YFSETQ. The CDR3 loop is CASSLPGTALSSLETQYF. CDR3 nucleotides: TGCGCCAGCAGCTTACCCGGGACAGCACTCAGTTCGCTTGAGACCCAGTACTTC.

This clonotype was counted between two and nine times. The V and J genes are TRBV10-3 and TRBJ2-7; 8 positions match TRBD2. V dropped 3 bases and J dropped 4; count of bases not matched to a gene: 8. Germline CDR1 reads ENHRY; CDR2 reads SYGVKD. The CDR3 loop spans 15 amino acids. CDR3 amino acids: CAISDRRSGSYEQYF. CDR3 DNA: TGTGCCATCAGTGATAGGAGAAGCGGGAGTTACGAGCAGTACTTC.

The chain has TRBV30 and TRBJ1-2; D perhaps matches TRBD1 (5 bases). The V gene lost 2 bases and the J gene lost 7 bases, with 17 bases spanning the gap. Germline V lookup: CDR1 GTSNPN, CDR2 SVGIG (reference sequence). The CDR3 runs to 14 residues. Here the CDR3 DNA reads TGTGCCTGGAGTCATAGGGACCGCTTTTCTGGCTACACCTTC. It yields the protein CAWSHRDRFSGYTF.